This T cell receptor (beta chain) was sequenced in a study of CD4 T cells in relation to SARS-CoV-2 and coronaviruses. Study-wide findings and caveats: This crossreactivity analysis covered spike protein alone, no other viral proteins.

Here immunoSEQ multiplex PCR was the method, and the copy in TCRdb shows in-frame clones only, minus some. The profile shows some 26,000 clones, roughly 69% of them singletons. In the case of this clone: Its target is not known.

The unexposed donors gave CD4+ T cells in about 2011-2019, prior to COVID-19. CD4+ T cells were isolated from the cells after less than 13 days of culture. Cells permitting, SARS-CoV-2 S/N and four cold-coronavirus spikes were tested on unexposed-donor CD4+ T cells. Fresh IL-2 medium replaced half the medium on days 3 and 7. The TCR originated in a human donor in good health. Sequencing used CD4+ T cells from PBMCs, cultured in vitro.

This CDR3 is CASSLDRLAGAYEQYF. CDR3 DNA sequence: TGTGCCAGCAGCTTGGACCGACTAGCGGGAGCCTACGAGCAGTACTTC. The rearrangement uses TRBV7-2 and TRBJ2-7; TRBD2 agrees at 12 bases. Germline trimming cut 3 bases from V and 2 bases from J; bases unmatched to any gene: 5. Looked up from germline, CDR1 is SGHTA and CDR2 is FQGNSA. The CDR3 runs to 16 residues.